The rows below give T cell receptor beta chains drawn from one sample of a study of T cell repertoires in ileal Crohn's disease. Assay: immunoSEQ multiplex PCR; the TCRdb copy retains only in-frame clones and omits some. In the table there are several thousand clones, 95% to 97% of which are singletons. The specimen was ileal tissue. The receptors shown here come from an adult with Crohn's disease. The CDR3 runs from the conserved cysteine through the conserved F or W.

V gene	CDR3 protein
TRBV7-2	CASSLGGGDEQFF
TRBV28	CASSRPSGGGFF
TRBV6-5	CASSYEYSGELFF
TRBV7-9	CASSRIDRDEQYF
TRBV10-3	CAIRPGLAGVDTQYF
TRBV19	CASSIAFSGRGPQETQYF
TRBV28	CASTPWQGFSTGELFF
TRBV27	CASSLSTDRNTEAFF
TRBV6-6	CASSQGALAYEQYF
TRBV5-4	CASSPRTSGEPGELFF
TRBV13	CASSLGQGAKNYGYTF
TRBV28	CASGSAPYNEQFF
TRBV7-3	CASSLRVRTGGLDTQYF
TRBV7-3	CASSPRLAGGPGTGELFF
TRBV23-1	CASSDCNTQQSRANVLTF
TRBV4-3	CASSRTANYGYTF
TRBV5-1	CASSLGREETQYF
TRBV4-3	CASSQEGARGTEAFF
TRBV4-2	CASSIRASGGTDTQYF
TRBV10-1	CAPRGRNSKGGYTF
TRBV5-6	CASSLRVSSYEQYF
TRBV2	CASTRQGRRDEQFF
TRBV27	CASRLGQTGELFF
TRBV11-3	CASSSRGQGNTEAFF
TRBV29-1	CSVSPGGTYEQYF
TRBV6-5	CASRDRAGSPLHF
TRBV7-2	CASGSDSFRNYEQYF
TRBV29-1	CSVRRESEKLFF
TRBV30	CAWSVGGPQAFF
TRBV28	CASASGGPTGELFF
TRBV5-1	CASSAQGDYGYTF
TRBV5-4	CASRQGSATNEKLFF
TRBV7-7	CASSPTSGGAGDTQYF
TRBV6-5	CASSRQGSERGYTF
TRBV27	CAHWVGTGANVLTF
TRBV11-3	CASSPEGAVDTQYF
TRBV11-2	CASSLVVGLQDEQFF
TRBV7-5	CARSLAITLAGGQETQYF
TRBV4-3	CASSQSIRGGVQETQYF
TRBV27	CASSAPWESTDTQYF
TRBV7-7	CASRRGGDTGELFF
TRBV27	CASSWDRAREKLFF
TRBV19	CASSTIAGGPNTQYF
TRBV7-9	CASSMTQTDRVTDTQYF
TRBV11-1	CASSHRAGGVYGYTF
TRBV5-1	CASSRTGGLETQYF